There are a few counts of the clone carrying this T cell receptor beta chain. This record comes from a study of molecular identifiers for immune sequencing clone quantification. From around 18,000 to 910,000 sorted cells, naive CD8 libraries were generated with 10%, 30% or 50% RNA. TCRdb reprocessed the PCR reads via MiXCR and lists one record per CDR3 protein. The sample lists over 600,000 distinct CDR3 sequences, 20% occurring once. The CDR3 totals 13 residues. The V gene's germline CDR1 is DFQATT and CDR2 SNEGSKA (reference sequence). The V and J ends lost 6 bases and 1 base, in that order; junction bases with no gene match: 5.

The sequenced sample was naive CD8+ T cells from blood, with Jurkat cell RNA spiked in. Subset in this sample: FACS-sorted CD8+CD4-CCR7+CD45RA+ naive T cells. The sequence was obtained from a human donor in good health. Some libraries in this study had Jurkat cell RNA spiked in. This chain links TRBV20-1 with TRBJ1-1; 7 nucleotides match TRBD1. Written as DNA, the CDR3 is TGCAGTGCAAACAGGGGCCGGAACACTGAAGCTTTCTTT. This codes for CSANRGRNTEAFF.